A selection of T cell receptor beta chains follows, all from one sample in a study of cytomegalovirus exposure and HLA in healthy donors. This table comes from immunoSEQ multiplex PCR, and its TCRdb copy is limited to in-frame clones, with some not included. Of 180,000 or so clones in the sample, about 79% are singletons; the top ten hold about 0.094%. The sequenced material came from PBMCs. These receptor sequences come from a boy aged 2-9 years in good health and CMV-seronegative. Both conserved end residues are part of each CDR3. Fields, in order: J gene, clone size, V gene, D gene, CDR3 protein, CDR3 DNA. The D gene is left open where the match is weak. Size is omitted from some rows. Given values are once, few, many or a class for expanded clones.

j_gene: TRBJ1-2; abundance: -; v_gene: TRBV5-1; d_gene: TRBD1; CDR3aa: CASSLTGYGNYGYTF; CDR3nt: TGCGCCAGCAGTTTGACAGGGTATGGGAACTATGGCTACACCTTC
j_gene: TRBJ2-5; abundance: few; v_gene: TRBV15; d_gene: TRBD2; CDR3aa: CATSRDPGGVRETQYF; CDR3nt: TGTGCCACCAGCAGAGACCCGGGAGGAGTCCGGGAGACCCAGTACTTC
j_gene: TRBJ1-6; abundance: -; v_gene: TRBV10-3; d_gene: -; CDR3aa: CATSEGRGWGSSPLHF; CDR3nt: TGTGCCACCAGTGAGGGCAGGGGTTGGGGAAGTTCACCCCTCCACTTT
j_gene: TRBJ1-2; abundance: -; v_gene: TRBV5-6; d_gene: -; CDR3aa: CASSLGQGYTF; CDR3nt: TGTGCCAGCAGCTTGGGGCAGGGCTACACCTTC
j_gene: TRBJ1-2; abundance: few; v_gene: TRBV6-5; d_gene: TRBD1; CDR3aa: CASSPQGENGYTF; CDR3nt: TGTGCCAGCAGTCCCCAGGGGGAAAATGGCTACACCTTC
j_gene: TRBJ2-2; abundance: once; v_gene: TRBV5-1; d_gene: TRBD2; CDR3aa: CASSVLSPGLAETGELFF; CDR3nt: TGCGCCAGCAGCGTCCTTTCCCCGGGACTAGCGGAAACCGGGGAGCTGTTTTTT
j_gene: TRBJ2-1; abundance: -; v_gene: TRBV5-8; d_gene: -; CDR3aa: CASGGLGFSYNEQFF; CDR3nt: TGTGCCAGTGGCGGGTTGGGATTCTCCTACAATGAGCAGTTCTTC
j_gene: TRBJ1-2; abundance: -; v_gene: TRBV4-1; d_gene: TRBD1; CDR3aa: CASSQTGQTYGYTF; CDR3nt: TGCGCCAGCAGCCAAACGGGACAGACCTATGGCTACACCTTC
j_gene: TRBJ1-4; abundance: -; v_gene: TRBV4-3; d_gene: -; CDR3aa: CASSQDGGANEKLFF; CDR3nt: TGCGCCAGCAGCCAAGATGGGGGGGCTAATGAAAAACTGTTTTTT
j_gene: TRBJ2-3; abundance: -; v_gene: TRBV5-4; d_gene: TRBD2; CDR3aa: CASSFPTTSGGAITDTQYF; CDR3nt: TGTGCCAGCAGCTTTCCTACGACTAGCGGGGGCGCCATCACAGATACGCAGTATTTT
j_gene: TRBJ2-1; abundance: few; v_gene: TRBV6-5; d_gene: -; CDR3aa: CASSYSATGVPFF; CDR3nt: TGTGCCAGCAGTTACTCCGCAACGGGGGTACCGTTCTTC
j_gene: TRBJ2-3; abundance: -; v_gene: TRBV5-8; d_gene: TRBD2; CDR3aa: CASSFNLRGGAGSTDTQYF; CDR3nt: TGTGCCAGCAGCTTTAACCTCCGCGGGGGGGCAGGAAGCACAGATACGCAGTATTTT
j_gene: TRBJ1-1; abundance: few; v_gene: TRBV2; d_gene: -; CDR3aa: CASRGGEAFF; CDR3nt: TGTGCCAGCCGGGGAGGAGAAGCTTTCTTT
j_gene: TRBJ2-5; abundance: -; v_gene: TRBV5-1; d_gene: TRBD1; CDR3aa: CASSLGQGQETQYF; CDR3nt: TGCGCCAGCAGCTTGGGACAGGGGCAAGAGACCCAGTACTTC
j_gene: TRBJ1-6; abundance: -; v_gene: TRBV18; d_gene: -; CDR3aa: CASSPRGGVSPLHF; CDR3nt: TGTGCCAGCTCACCACGAGGCGGGGTCTCTCCCCTCCACTTT
j_gene: TRBJ1-3; abundance: -; v_gene: TRBV9; d_gene: TRBD1; CDR3aa: CASSGTGYERGNTIYF; CDR3nt: TGTGCCAGCAGCGGGACAGGGTATGAGAGAGGAAACACCATATATTTT
j_gene: TRBJ2-3; abundance: -; v_gene: TRBV28; d_gene: TRBD2; CDR3aa: CASSFGGLVIDTQYF; CDR3nt: TGTGCCAGCAGTTTTGGGGGACTAGTCATAGATACGCAGTATTTT
j_gene: TRBJ2-7; abundance: -; v_gene: TRBV4-3; d_gene: -; CDR3aa: CASSQGATYTYEQYF; CDR3nt: TGCGCCAGCAGCCAAGGGGCCACGTACACCTACGAGCAGTACTTC
j_gene: TRBJ1-1; abundance: -; v_gene: TRBV7-8; d_gene: -; CDR3aa: CASSLEPGVNTEAFF; CDR3nt: TGTGCCAGCAGCTTAGAGCCAGGGGTGAACACTGAAGCTTTCTTT
j_gene: TRBJ1-2; abundance: -; v_gene: TRBV15; d_gene: -; CDR3aa: CATSSDRPANYGYTF; CDR3nt: TGTGCCACCAGCAGTGACAGGCCAGCTAACTATGGCTACACCTTC
j_gene: TRBJ1-2; abundance: -; v_gene: TRBV7-9; d_gene: TRBD1; CDR3aa: CASSGDSYLGYTF; CDR3nt: TGTGCCAGCAGCGGGGACAGCTACCTCGGCTACACCTTC
j_gene: TRBJ2-7; abundance: -; v_gene: TRBV7-2; d_gene: TRBD1; CDR3aa: CASSPRDSALSYEQYF; CDR3nt: TGTGCCAGCAGCCCCCGGGACAGCGCCCTCTCCTACGAGCAGTACTTC
j_gene: TRBJ1-1; abundance: -; v_gene: TRBV11-2; d_gene: -; CDR3aa: CASSPFGGPGAEAFF; CDR3nt: TGTGCCAGCAGCCCCTTCGGGGGGCCGGGGGCTGAAGCTTTCTTT
j_gene: TRBJ1-2; abundance: -; v_gene: TRBV5-1; d_gene: -; CDR3aa: CASSLYTGLDYGYTF; CDR3nt: TGCGCCAGCAGCTTATACACAGGGCTGGACTATGGCTACACCTTC
j_gene: TRBJ2-1; abundance: -; v_gene: TRBV9; d_gene: TRBD2; CDR3aa: CASSTRGGHGEQFF; CDR3nt: TGTGCCAGCAGCACGCGGGGGGGCCATGGTGAGCAGTTCTTC
j_gene: TRBJ1-1; abundance: -; v_gene: TRBV27; d_gene: -; CDR3aa: CASSLDDSTEAFF; CDR3nt: TGTGCCAGCAGTTTAGATGACAGTACTGAAGCTTTCTTT
j_gene: TRBJ1-1; abundance: -; v_gene: TRBV7-3; d_gene: TRBD1; CDR3aa: CASSLRAPGGTSGKTEAFF; CDR3nt: TGTGCCAGCAGCTTGCGAGCTCCAGGGGGAACGAGCGGTAAGACTGAAGCTTTCTTT
j_gene: TRBJ1-1; abundance: -; v_gene: TRBV1; d_gene: -; CDR3aa: CTSSQVTDRVGMGCGAFF; CDR3nt: TGCACCAGCAGCCAAGTCACTGACAGGGTCGGGATGGGTTGTGGAGCTTTCTTT
j_gene: TRBJ2-6; abundance: -; v_gene: TRBV21-1; d_gene: -; CDR3aa: CASSGTVSSGANGLTF; CDR3nt: TGTGCCAGCAGCGGGACAGTGAGCTCTGGGGCCAACGGCCTGACTTTC
j_gene: TRBJ1-6; abundance: -; v_gene: TRBV19; d_gene: -; CDR3aa: CASSMGSSYNSPLHF; CDR3nt: TGTGCCAGTAGTATGGGGAGCTCCTATAATTCACCCCTCCACTTT
j_gene: TRBJ1-2; abundance: -; v_gene: TRBV9; d_gene: -; CDR3aa: CASSGAGYGYTF; CDR3nt: TGTGCCAGCAGCGGTGCAGGGTATGGCTACACCTTC
j_gene: TRBJ1-2; abundance: few; v_gene: TRBV7-2; d_gene: -; CDR3aa: CASSPQYNGYTF; CDR3nt: TGTGCCAGCAGCCCCCAGTACAATGGCTACACCTTC
j_gene: TRBJ2-5; abundance: -; v_gene: TRBV5-1; d_gene: TRBD2; CDR3aa: CASSFGLAEETQYF; CDR3nt: TGCGCCAGCAGCTTTGGACTAGCGGAAGAGACCCAGTACTTC
j_gene: TRBJ1-5; abundance: -; v_gene: TRBV18; d_gene: TRBD1; CDR3aa: CASSRGQGMSNQPQHF; CDR3nt: TGTGCCAGCTCACGGGGACAGGGGATGAGCAATCAGCCCCAGCATTTT
j_gene: TRBJ1-2; abundance: -; v_gene: TRBV30; d_gene: TRBD1; CDR3aa: CASTGQGSFGYTF; CDR3nt: TGTGCCTCGACGGGACAGGGGAGTTTTGGCTACACCTTC
j_gene: TRBJ2-1; abundance: -; v_gene: TRBV6-1; d_gene: TRBD2; CDR3aa: CASSGRLAGLHNEQFF; CDR3nt: TGTGCCAGCAGTGGACGACTAGCTGGTCTTCACAATGAGCAGTTCTTC
j_gene: TRBJ1-1; abundance: -; v_gene: TRBV5-4; d_gene: -; CDR3aa: CASSFTAVSNAYTEAFF; CDR3nt: TGTGCCAGCAGCTTTACTGCCGTAAGTAACGCGTACACTGAAGCTTTCTTT
j_gene: TRBJ1-5; abundance: -; v_gene: TRBV7-2; d_gene: TRBD1; CDR3aa: CASSLGQGLNQPQHF; CDR3nt: TGTGCCAGCAGCTTAGGACAGGGCCTCAATCAGCCCCAGCATTTT
j_gene: TRBJ1-1; abundance: -; v_gene: TRBV30; d_gene: -; CDR3aa: CAWKEADRYTEAFF; CDR3nt: TGTGCCTGGAAGGAAGCCGACAGGTACACTGAAGCTTTCTTT
j_gene: TRBJ1-1; abundance: -; v_gene: TRBV5-1; d_gene: -; CDR3aa: CASRSSENTEAFF; CDR3nt: TGCGCCAGCAGATCGTCAGAGAACACTGAAGCTTTCTTT
j_gene: TRBJ1-2; abundance: -; v_gene: TRBV5-1; d_gene: -; CDR3aa: CASSLDRDGYTF; CDR3nt: TGCGCCAGCAGCTTGGACAGGGACGGCTACACCTTC
j_gene: TRBJ2-2; abundance: -; v_gene: TRBV7-3; d_gene: TRBD2; CDR3aa: CASSFAGGVTGELFF; CDR3nt: TGTGCCAGCAGCTTCGCGGGGGGGGTCACCGGGGAGCTGTTTTTT
j_gene: TRBJ1-2; abundance: few; v_gene: TRBV10-3; d_gene: -; CDR3aa: CATVRTVNYGYTF; CDR3nt: TGTGCCACCGTAAGGACAGTAAACTATGGCTACACCTTC
j_gene: TRBJ2-3; abundance: -; v_gene: TRBV6-5; d_gene: -; CDR3aa: CASSFGQFTDTQYF; CDR3nt: TGTGCCAGCAGTTTTGGACAGTTCACAGATACGCAGTATTTT
j_gene: TRBJ2-7; abundance: -; v_gene: TRBV2; d_gene: -; CDR3aa: CASRTGNEQYF; CDR3nt: TGTGCCAGCAGAACAGGGAACGAGCAGTACTTC
j_gene: TRBJ2-3; abundance: -; v_gene: TRBV15; d_gene: -; CDR3aa: CATSRGGTDTQYF; CDR3nt: TGTGCCACCAGCAGAGGAGGGACAGATACGCAGTATTTT
j_gene: TRBJ1-2; abundance: -; v_gene: TRBV4-2; d_gene: -; CDR3aa: CASSQDQGGYGYTF; CDR3nt: TGTGCCAGCAGCCAAGATCAGGGCGGCTATGGCTACACCTTC
j_gene: TRBJ2-7; abundance: -; v_gene: TRBV9; d_gene: TRBD2; CDR3aa: CASSVLIGGAEEQYF; CDR3nt: TGTGCCAGCAGCGTCCTCATCGGGGGGGCTGAGGAGCAGTACTTC
j_gene: TRBJ1-6; abundance: -; v_gene: TRBV7-3; d_gene: -; CDR3aa: CASSLTPQTGPSSYNSPLHF; CDR3nt: TGTGCCAGCAGCTTAACCCCACAGACAGGACCAAGCTCCTATAATTCACCCCTCCACTTT
j_gene: TRBJ1-4; abundance: few; v_gene: TRBV19; d_gene: TRBD1; CDR3aa: CASMRQGRDEKLFF; CDR3nt: TGTGCCAGTATGAGACAGGGGAGGGATGAAAAACTGTTTTTT
j_gene: TRBJ2-1; abundance: once; v_gene: TRBV2; d_gene: TRBD2; CDR3aa: CASSGLATLQFF; CDR3nt: TGTGCCAGCAGTGGACTAGCGACCCTGCAGTTCTTC
j_gene: TRBJ1-2; abundance: -; v_gene: TRBV14; d_gene: -; CDR3aa: CASSQVQGGGGYGYTF; CDR3nt: TGTGCCAGCAGCCAAGTTCAGGGTGGCGGTGGCTATGGCTACACCTTC
j_gene: TRBJ2-3; abundance: -; v_gene: TRBV7-2; d_gene: -; CDR3aa: CASSLVDSTDTQYF; CDR3nt: TGTGCCAGCAGCTTAGTGGACTCCACAGATACGCAGTATTTT
j_gene: TRBJ1-1; abundance: once; v_gene: TRBV21-1; d_gene: -; CDR3aa: CASSKEGKTGGNTEAFF; CDR3nt: TGTGCCAGCAGCAAAGAGGGGAAAACAGGGGGGAACACTGAAGCTTTCTTT
j_gene: TRBJ2-3; abundance: -; v_gene: TRBV14; d_gene: TRBD1; CDR3aa: CASSLTGDRAWRYTDTQYF; CDR3nt: TGTGCCAGCAGCCTTACTGGGGACAGGGCTTGGCGCTACACAGATACGCAGTATTTT
j_gene: TRBJ2-5; abundance: -; v_gene: TRBV6-1; d_gene: TRBD2; CDR3aa: CASSGRAGGPWWRQETQYF; CDR3nt: TGTGCCAGCAGTGGAAGAGCGGGGGGGCCGTGGTGGAGGCAAGAGACCCAGTACTTC
j_gene: TRBJ2-7; abundance: -; v_gene: TRBV30; d_gene: -; CDR3aa: CAWAGGTYEQYF; CDR3nt: TGTGCCTGGGCCGGGGGTACTTACGAGCAGTACTTC
j_gene: TRBJ2-1; abundance: -; v_gene: TRBV6-5; d_gene: TRBD2; CDR3aa: CASSLTSGVTVEQFF; CDR3nt: TGTGCCAGCAGTTTGACTAGCGGGGTCACGGTTGAGCAGTTCTTC